This T cell receptor (beta chain) was sequenced during a study of radiation and T cells in renal cell carcinoma (TCRdb year 2020). In terms of the full investigation: Samples came from a clinical trial, in which primary renal cell carcinomas received 15 Gy stereotactic body radiation therapy followed by nephrectomy 4 weeks later. A total of roughly 3,900,000 unique CDR3 nucleotide sequences, encoding around 2.7 million unique CDR3 amino acid sequences, were found across all 55 or so samples. In total, 53 samples underwent TCR beta sequencing: some 25 tumors plus 27 peripheral blood samples. Paper-wide results and their limitations: An increase in top tumor clonotypes in blood was observed from baseline to 2 weeks post-radiation, followed by contraction by 4 weeks, which was taken to suggest transient expansion of tumor-resident clones. Because the trial had a single-armed design, the trial could not examine how radiation dose or scheduling affected the TCR repertoire. Because pretreatment tumor biopsies were not available, the baseline intratumoral presence of clonotypes could not be determined. Blood repertoire dynamics were not followed beyond 4 weeks after treatment.

Trimming removed 6 bases from V and 5 bases from J; the gene matches leave 7 bases unexplained. The CDR3 numbers 14 residues from cysteine through phenylalanine. Kept here is only the CDR3 DNA, which spans 42 bases and is read in frame from base 1. Based on the germline V gene, the CDR1 and CDR2 sequences are MDHEN and SYDVKM. Details on this clone: Its antigen specificity is not known. No quality values exist for individual bases; no much larger clone is one base distant.

TCR beta libraries were generated from genomic DNA with the immunoSEQ kit, following the manufacturer's recommendations. To prepare libraries, a first multiplex PCR with proprietary primers was run, followed by a second PCR that added unique barcodes, and a bead cleanup was done after each round. A kit-provided positive control reaction and a negative control reaction were included in every sample batch. The final libraries underwent checking on an Agilent 4200 TapeStation D1000 ScreenTape, volumetric pooling, and quantification by qPCR. Sequencing was performed on an Illumina NextSeq500 with a MidOutput 150-cycle cartridge, and 156 Read1 and 15 Index1 cycles were run with kit custom primers. The pooled library was loaded at 1.0 pM, and 20% PhiX control was spiked in. As for the authors' bioinformatics: Vendor-processed data were analyzed in R, and a clonotype was defined as all T cells sharing the same CDR3 nucleotide sequence. In the clone abundance analyses, frequencies were normalized to the 10,000 most abundant clones in each sample. Public T cell clones, which averaged fewer than five per sample, were excluded before analysis. Tumor-enriched and baseline blood-enriched clonotypes were defined by at least a 32-fold difference in abundance between compartments. A beta-binomial differential abundance model was used to identify clonotypes that were expanded or contracted between blood time points. Tumor-blood repertoire similarity was measured with the Baroni-Urbani and Buser coefficient, and group comparisons used two-tailed Wilcoxon tests in R. The table comes from immuneACCESS by way of TCRdb, which keeps in-frame sequences with V and J called. Part of the clones is missing from these tables; in studies checked, under half for an unresolved V gene and the rest for unknown reasons. The DNA was the basis for D and trimming; V, J and clone size are from that table. The sample table records around 76,000 clones; around 76% of these occur just once. The top ten hold less than 7% of the sample.

The time point label corresponds to: blood 2 weeks post-SBRT. In light of the paper, this sample's treatment or condition label describes: 15 Gy SBRT to primary tumor, nephrectomy 4 weeks later. To follow tumor-enriched clonotypes, serial peripheral blood was collected from radiation-treated patients at baseline and at 2 weeks and 4 weeks after SBRT. Every patient had renal cell carcinoma of clear cell pathology. Genomic DNA for TCR sequencing was prepared using the QIAamp DNA Blood Mini Kit (Qiagen). Only samples passing all quality control checks were included in the analyses. The rearrangement joined TRBV28 to TRBJ1-5; TRBD1 aligns with 7 central bases. The origin of this receptor is a man aged 60-69 years with renal cell carcinoma. Specimen: blood, collected from a patient whose treatment included radiotherapy and nephrectomy. The CDR3 region has the sequence CASRPTGTHQPQHF. In nucleotides, the sequence is TGTGCCAGCAGACCGACAGGGACCCATCAGCCCCAGCATTTT.